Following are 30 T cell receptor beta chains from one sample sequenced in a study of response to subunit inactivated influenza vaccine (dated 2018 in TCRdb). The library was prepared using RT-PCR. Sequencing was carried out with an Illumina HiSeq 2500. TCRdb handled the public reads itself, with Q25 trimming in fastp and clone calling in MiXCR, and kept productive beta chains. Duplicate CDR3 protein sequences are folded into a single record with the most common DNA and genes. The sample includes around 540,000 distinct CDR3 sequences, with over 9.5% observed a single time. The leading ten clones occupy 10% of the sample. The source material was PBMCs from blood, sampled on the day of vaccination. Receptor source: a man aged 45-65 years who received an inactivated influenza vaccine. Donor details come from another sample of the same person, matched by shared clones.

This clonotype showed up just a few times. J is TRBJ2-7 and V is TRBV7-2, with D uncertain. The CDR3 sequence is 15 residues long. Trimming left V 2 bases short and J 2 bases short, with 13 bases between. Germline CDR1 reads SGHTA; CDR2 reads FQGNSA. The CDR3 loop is CASSLSRSPPYEQYF. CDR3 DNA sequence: TGTGCCAGCAGCTTATCGCGATCACCTCCCTACGAGCAGTACTTC.

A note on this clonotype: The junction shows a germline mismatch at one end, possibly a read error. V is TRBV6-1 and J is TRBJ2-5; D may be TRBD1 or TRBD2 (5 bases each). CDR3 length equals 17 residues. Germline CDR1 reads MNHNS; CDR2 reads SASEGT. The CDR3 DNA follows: TGTGCCAGCAGCCCCCCACGGGGCCTATTGTACCAGGAGACCCAGTACTTC. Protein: CASSPPRGLLYQETQYF.

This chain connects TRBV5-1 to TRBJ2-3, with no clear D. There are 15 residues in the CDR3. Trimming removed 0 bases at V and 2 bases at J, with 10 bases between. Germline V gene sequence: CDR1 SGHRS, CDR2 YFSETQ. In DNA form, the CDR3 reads TGCGCCAGCAGCTTGGTGGCAGTAAACACAGATACGCAGTATTTT. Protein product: CASSLVAVNTDTQYF. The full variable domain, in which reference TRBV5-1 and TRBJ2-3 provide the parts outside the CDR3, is KAGVTQTPRYLIKTRGQQVTLSCSPISGHRSVSWYQQTPGQGLQFLFEYFSETQRNKGNFPGRFSGRQFSNSRSEMNVSTLELGDSALYLCASSLVAVNTDTQYFGPGTRLTVL.

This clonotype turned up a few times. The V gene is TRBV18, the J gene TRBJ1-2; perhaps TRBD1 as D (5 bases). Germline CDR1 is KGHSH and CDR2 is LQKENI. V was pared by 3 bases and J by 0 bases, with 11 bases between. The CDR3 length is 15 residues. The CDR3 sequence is CASSPSDIANYGYTF. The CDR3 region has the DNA TGTGCCAGCTCACCCTCGGACATAGCTAACTATGGCTACACCTTC. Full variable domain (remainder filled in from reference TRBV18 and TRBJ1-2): NAGVMQNPRHLVRRRGQEARLRCSPMKGHSHVYWYRQLPEEGLKFMVYLQKENIIDESGMPKERFSAEFPKEGPSILRIQQVVRGDSAAYFCASSPSDIANYGYTFGSGTRLTVV.

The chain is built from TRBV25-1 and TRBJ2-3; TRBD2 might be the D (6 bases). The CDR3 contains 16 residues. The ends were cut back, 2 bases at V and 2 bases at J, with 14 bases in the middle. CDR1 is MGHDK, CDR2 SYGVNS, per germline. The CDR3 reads CASSEGVGRYTDTQYF. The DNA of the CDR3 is TGTGCCAGCAGTGAAGGAGTCGGGAGATACACAGATACGCAGTATTTT.

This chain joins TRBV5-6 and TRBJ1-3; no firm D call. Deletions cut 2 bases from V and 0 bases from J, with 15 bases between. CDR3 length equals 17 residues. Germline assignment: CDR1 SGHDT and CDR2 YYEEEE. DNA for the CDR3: TGTGCCAGCAGCTTCTCCTCGACGGCCCTCTCTGGAAACACCATATATTTT. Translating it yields CASSFSSTALSGNTIYF. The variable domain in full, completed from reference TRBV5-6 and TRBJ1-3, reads DAGVTQSPTHLIKTRGQQVTLRCSPKSGHDTVSWYQQALGQGPQFIFQYYEEEERQRGNFPDRFSGHQFPNYSSELNVNALLLGDSALYLCASSFSSTALSGNTIYFGEGSWLTVV.

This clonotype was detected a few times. The chain's CDR3 is CSARVPAQETQYF. The DNA for the CDR3 is TGCAGTGCTAGAGTCCCAGCCCAAGAGACCCAGTACTTC. The rearrangement joins TRBV20-1 to TRBJ2-5, with D unresolved. The V and J ends lost 1 base and 1 base respectively, with 7 bases between them. Per germline, CDR1 DFQATT and CDR2 SNEGSKA (reference sequence). The CDR3 sequence is 13 residues long.

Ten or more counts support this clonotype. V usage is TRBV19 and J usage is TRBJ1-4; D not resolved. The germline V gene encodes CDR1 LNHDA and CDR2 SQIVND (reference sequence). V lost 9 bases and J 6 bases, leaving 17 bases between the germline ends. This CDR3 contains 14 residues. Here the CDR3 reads CASLPGGLDEKLFF. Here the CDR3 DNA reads TGTGCCAGCCTTCCAGGAGGGCTAGATGAAAAACTGTTTTTT.

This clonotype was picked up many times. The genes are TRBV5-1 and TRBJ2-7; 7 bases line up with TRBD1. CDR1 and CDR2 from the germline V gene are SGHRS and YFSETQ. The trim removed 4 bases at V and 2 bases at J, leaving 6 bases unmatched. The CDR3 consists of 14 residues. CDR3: CASSPQGPPYEQYF. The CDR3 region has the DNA TGCGCCAGCAGCCCACAGGGGCCCCCCTACGAGCAGTACTTC.

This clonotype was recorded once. The CDR3 protein is CAISESRQGGSPDTQYF. CDR3 DNA: TGTGCCATCAGTGAGTCCCGACAGGGTGGTTCCCCAGATACGCAGTATTTT. The chain uses TRBV10-3 and TRBJ2-3, with TRBD1 matching over 7 bases. The CDR3 has 17 residues. Trimming cost V 0 bases and J 4 bases; bases outside gene matches: 10. Germline CDR1 is ENHRY and CDR2 is SYGVKD.

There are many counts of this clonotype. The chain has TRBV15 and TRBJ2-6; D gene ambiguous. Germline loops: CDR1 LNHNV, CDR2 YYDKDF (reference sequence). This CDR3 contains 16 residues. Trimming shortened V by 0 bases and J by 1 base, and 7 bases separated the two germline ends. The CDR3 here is CATSRDPPSGANVLTF. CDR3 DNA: TGTGCCACCAGCAGAGATCCACCGTCTGGGGCCAACGTCCTGACTTTC.

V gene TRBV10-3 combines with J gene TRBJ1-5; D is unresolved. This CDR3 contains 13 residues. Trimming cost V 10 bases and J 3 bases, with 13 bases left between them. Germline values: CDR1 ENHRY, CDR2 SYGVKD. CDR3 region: CATALGNNQPQHF. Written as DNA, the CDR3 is TGTGCCACAGCTCTGGGTAACAATCAGCCCCAGCATTTT.

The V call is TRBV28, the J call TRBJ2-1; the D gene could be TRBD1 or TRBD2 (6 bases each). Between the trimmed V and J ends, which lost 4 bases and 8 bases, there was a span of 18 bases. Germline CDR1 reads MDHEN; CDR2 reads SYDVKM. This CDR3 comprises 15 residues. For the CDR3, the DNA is TGTGCCAGCAGTTCTGAGGGGGAGGTTGACGATGAGCAGTTCTTC. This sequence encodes CASSSEGEVDDEQFF.

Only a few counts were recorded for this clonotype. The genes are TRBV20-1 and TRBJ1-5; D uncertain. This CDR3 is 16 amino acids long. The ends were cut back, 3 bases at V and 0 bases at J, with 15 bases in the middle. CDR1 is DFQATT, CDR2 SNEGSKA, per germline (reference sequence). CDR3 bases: TGCAGTGCTAGGTCCACAGCTAGACCTAGCAATCAGCCCCAGCATTTT. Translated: CSARSTARPSNQPQHF.

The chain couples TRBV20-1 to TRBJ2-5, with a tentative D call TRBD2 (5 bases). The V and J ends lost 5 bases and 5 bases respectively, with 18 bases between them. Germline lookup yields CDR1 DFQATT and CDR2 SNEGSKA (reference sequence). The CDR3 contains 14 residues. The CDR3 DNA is TGCAGTGCTTTCCGGGGATTTGGAGTTGAGACCCAGTACTTC. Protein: CSAFRGFGVETQYF.

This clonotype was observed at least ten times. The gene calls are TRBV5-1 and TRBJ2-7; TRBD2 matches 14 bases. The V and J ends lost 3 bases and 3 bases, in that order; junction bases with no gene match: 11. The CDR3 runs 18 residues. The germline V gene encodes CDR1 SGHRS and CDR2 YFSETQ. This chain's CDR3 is CASSSTPGLAGASYEQYF. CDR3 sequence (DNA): TGCGCCAGCAGCTCAACACCGGGACTAGCGGGGGCAAGCTACGAGCAGTACTTC.

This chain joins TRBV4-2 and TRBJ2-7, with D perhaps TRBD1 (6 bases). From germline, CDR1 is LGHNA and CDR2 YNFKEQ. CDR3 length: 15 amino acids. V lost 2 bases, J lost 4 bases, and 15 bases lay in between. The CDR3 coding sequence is TGTGCCAGCAGCCAATCACTCAGGGGCGAATACGAGCAGTACTTC. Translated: CASSQSLRGEYEQYF.

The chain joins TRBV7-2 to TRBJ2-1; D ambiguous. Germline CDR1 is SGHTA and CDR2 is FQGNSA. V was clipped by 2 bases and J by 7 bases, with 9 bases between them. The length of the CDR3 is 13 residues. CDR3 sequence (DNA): TGTGCCAGCAGCTTATCAGAGATGAATGAGCAGTTCTTC. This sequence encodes CASSLSEMNEQFF.

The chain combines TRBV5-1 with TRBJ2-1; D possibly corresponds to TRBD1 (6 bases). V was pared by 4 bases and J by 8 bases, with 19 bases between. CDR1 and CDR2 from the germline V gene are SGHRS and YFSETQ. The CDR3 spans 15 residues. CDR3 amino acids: CASSLTGFGLDEQFF. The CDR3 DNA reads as TGCGCCAGCAGCCTAACAGGGTTTGGACTTGATGAGCAGTTCTTC.

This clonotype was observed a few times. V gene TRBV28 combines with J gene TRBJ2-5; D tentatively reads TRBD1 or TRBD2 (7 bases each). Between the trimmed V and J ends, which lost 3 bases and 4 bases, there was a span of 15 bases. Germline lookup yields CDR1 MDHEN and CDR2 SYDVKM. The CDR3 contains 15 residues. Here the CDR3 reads CASSFFRGGSETQYF. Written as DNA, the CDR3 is TGTGCCAGCAGTTTCTTCAGGGGGGGTTCAGAGACCCAGTACTTC.

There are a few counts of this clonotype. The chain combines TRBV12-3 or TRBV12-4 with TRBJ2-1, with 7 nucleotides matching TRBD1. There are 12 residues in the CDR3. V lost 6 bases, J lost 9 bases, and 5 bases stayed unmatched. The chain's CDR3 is CASSRGGGEQFF. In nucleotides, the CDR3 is TGTGCCAGCAGCCGAGGGGGCGGTGAGCAGTTCTTC.

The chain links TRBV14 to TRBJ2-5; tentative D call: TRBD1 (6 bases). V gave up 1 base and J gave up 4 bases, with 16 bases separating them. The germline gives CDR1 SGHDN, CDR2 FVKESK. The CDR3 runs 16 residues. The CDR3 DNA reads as TGTGCCAGCAGCCAAGGGTTGGGGGCTGGTCGAGAGACCCAGTACTTC. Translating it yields CASSQGLGAGRETQYF.

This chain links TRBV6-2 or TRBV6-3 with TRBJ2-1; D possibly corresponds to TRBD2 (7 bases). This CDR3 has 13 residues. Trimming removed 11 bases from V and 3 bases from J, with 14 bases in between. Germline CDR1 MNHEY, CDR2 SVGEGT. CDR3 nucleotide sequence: TGTGCCGTTACGGGGGGCTTCTACAATGAGCAGTTCTTC. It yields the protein CAVTGGFYNEQFF.

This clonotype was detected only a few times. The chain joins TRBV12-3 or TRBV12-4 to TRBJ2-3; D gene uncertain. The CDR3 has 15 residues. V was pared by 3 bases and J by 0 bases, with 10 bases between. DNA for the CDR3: TGTGCCAGCAGTTTTGGGCTTATAAGCACAGATACGCAGTATTTT. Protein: CASSFGLISTDTQYF.

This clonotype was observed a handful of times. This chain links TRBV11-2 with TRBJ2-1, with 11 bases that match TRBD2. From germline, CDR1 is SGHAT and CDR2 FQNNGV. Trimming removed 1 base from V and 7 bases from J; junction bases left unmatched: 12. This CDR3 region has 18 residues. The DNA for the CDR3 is TGTGCCAGCAGCTTAGTGGTTAGAGGGACTAGCGGTTTTAATGAGCAGTTCTTC. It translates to CASSLVVRGTSGFNEQFF.

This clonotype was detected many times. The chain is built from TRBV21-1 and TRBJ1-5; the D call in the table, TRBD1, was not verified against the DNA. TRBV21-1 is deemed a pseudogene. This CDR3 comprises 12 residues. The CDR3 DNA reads TGTGCCGGGGGACAGGGACCTGGGGCCCAGCATTTT. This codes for CAGGQGPGAQHF.

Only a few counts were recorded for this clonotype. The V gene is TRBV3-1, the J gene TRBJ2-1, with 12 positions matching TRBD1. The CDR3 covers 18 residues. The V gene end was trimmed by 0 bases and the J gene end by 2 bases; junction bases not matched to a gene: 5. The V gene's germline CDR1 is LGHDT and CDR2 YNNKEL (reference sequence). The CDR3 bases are TGTGCCAGCAGCCAAGATTGGGGACAGGGGGCCGCCTACAATGAGCAGTTCTTC. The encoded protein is CASSQDWGQGAAYNEQFF.

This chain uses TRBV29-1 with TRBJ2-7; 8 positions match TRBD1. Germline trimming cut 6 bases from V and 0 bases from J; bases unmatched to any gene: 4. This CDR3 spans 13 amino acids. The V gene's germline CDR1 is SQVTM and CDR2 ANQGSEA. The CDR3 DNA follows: TGCAGCGTGGAGGACAGGGACTCCTACGAGCAGTACTTC. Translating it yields CSVEDRDSYEQYF.

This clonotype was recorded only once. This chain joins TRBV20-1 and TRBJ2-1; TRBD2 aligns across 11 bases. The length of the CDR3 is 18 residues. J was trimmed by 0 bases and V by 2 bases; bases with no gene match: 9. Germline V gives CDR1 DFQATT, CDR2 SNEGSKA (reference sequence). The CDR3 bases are TGCAGTGCTAGATGGCTAGCGGGGGGTCCGAGCTCCTACAATGAGCAGTTCTTC. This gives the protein CSARWLAGGPSSYNEQFF.

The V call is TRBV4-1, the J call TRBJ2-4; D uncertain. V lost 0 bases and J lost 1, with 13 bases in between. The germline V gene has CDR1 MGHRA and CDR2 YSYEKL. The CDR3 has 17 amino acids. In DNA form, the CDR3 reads TGCGCCAGCAGCCAAGATAAACAGTACACGGCCAAAAACATTCAGTACTTC. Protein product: CASSQDKQYTAKNIQYF.